These 29 T cell receptor beta chains originate from one sample sequenced in a study of T cells expressing NK-cell markers (TCRdb year 2020). Library prep was done by 5' RACE. Sequencing was performed on an Illumina HiSeq 2000. The reads underwent TCRdb reprocessing, giving one record for each CDR3 protein sequence and no DNA. In this sample's table one finds some 390,000 distinct CDR3 sequences. Approximately 12% of the sample comes from the top ten. The sequenced material came from blood T cells: a sorted CD56 or NKG2C T cell subset, CD4+ or CD8+ T cells, or bulk PBMC T cells (not recorded which). These receptors were taken from a woman between 50 and 59 years old in good health. Donor details come from another sample of the same person, matched by shared clones.

This chain uses TRBV29-1 with TRBJ1-1; the D call from TCRdb, TRBD1, cannot be confirmed without DNA. This CDR3 has 11 residues. In germline, CDR1 is SQVTM, CDR2 ANQGSEA. The CDR3 spells CSVGGGDTAFF.

The chain has TRBV24-1 and TRBJ2-3; the TRBD1 assignment by TCRdb is unverifiable without DNA. This CDR3 spans 15 amino acids. Germline loops: CDR1 KGHDR, CDR2 SFDVKD. CDR3: CATSPTGRITDTQYF.

The chain is built from TRBV5-1 and TRBJ1-2. Germline V CDR1 and CDR2: SGHRS, YFSETQ. This CDR3 is built from 17 residues. This CDR3 is CASSLSVVGGGSYGYTF.

V is TRBV28 and J is TRBJ2-7. CDR1 is MDHEN, CDR2 SYDVKM, per germline. The CDR3 has 13 amino acids. This CDR3 reads CASSALGNYEQYF.

The gene calls are TRBV6-1 and TRBJ2-2. The CDR3 has 15 residues. Looked up from germline, CDR1 is MNHNS and CDR2 is SASEGT. This CDR3 reads CASSDSTVVMGELFF.

V is TRBV4-2 and J is TRBJ2-5; the TCRdb D gene call, TRBD2, has no DNA to confirm it. There are 17 residues in the CDR3. Germline CDR1 reads LGHNA; CDR2 reads YNFKEQ. The CDR3 is CASSPGGTSGIWETQYF.

The chain uses TRBV28 and TRBJ2-7; the TCRdb D gene call, TRBD1, has no DNA to confirm it. The CDR3 runs 14 residues. The germline V gene encodes CDR1 MDHEN and CDR2 SYDVKM. The CDR3 loop is CASNPPQGAREQYF.

This chain links TRBV29-1 with TRBJ2-7; without DNA, the TCRdb call of TRBD1 cannot be checked. The CDR3 is 11 amino acids. Germline-derived CDR1 and CDR2 are SQVTM and ANQGSEA. CDR3 loop: CSGRTGKEQYF.

The chain combines TRBV7-9 with TRBJ2-7; the TRBD2 assignment by TCRdb is unverifiable without DNA. The CDR3 loop spans 15 amino acids. The germline V gene has CDR1 SEHNR and CDR2 FQNEAQ (reference sequence). This CDR3 reads CASSPVAGSAYEQYF.

The CDR3 sequence: CASTLGGREPAKNIQYF. The chain uses TRBV12-3 or TRBV12-4 and TRBJ2-4; the TCRdb call, TRBD1, lacks DNA for checking. CDR3 length: 17 residues.

The chain has TRBV27 and TRBJ2-5; the TRBD1 assignment by TCRdb is unverifiable without DNA. This CDR3 is built from 14 residues. CDR1 is MNHEY, CDR2 SMNVEV, per germline (reference sequence). The CDR3: CASSYRGAAGTQYF.

This chain links TRBV5-1 with TRBJ2-1; TCRdb reports TRBD2, a call that lacks DNA to check it against. This CDR3 spans 16 amino acids. CDR1 is SGHRS, CDR2 YFSETQ, per germline. CDR3 protein: CASSYGTSGQRDEQFF.

The V call is TRBV15, the J call TRBJ2-4; as DNA is missing, the TRBD2 call by TCRdb cannot be tested. From germline, CDR1 is LNHNV and CDR2 YYDKDF (reference sequence). The CDR3 spans 14 residues. CDR3: CATRGPDRENIQYF.

The chain combines TRBV11-3 with TRBJ2-2; TCRdb names TRBD1, which stays unverified in the absence of DNA. The CDR3 consists of 16 residues. The V gene's germline CDR1 is SGHNT and CDR2 YENEEA. The CDR3 region is CASRSDRGQGVGELFF. Based on the CDR3 plus reference TRBV11-3 and TRBJ2-2, the full variable domain is EAGVVQSPRYKIIEKKQPVAFWCNPISGHNTLYWYLQNLGQGPELLIRYENEEAVDDSQLPKDRFSAERLKGVDSTLKIQPAELGDSAVYLCASRSDRGQGVGELFFGEGSRLTVL.

The V gene is TRBV27, the J gene TRBJ2-1; the TCRdb call, TRBD1, lacks DNA for checking. Germline CDR1 reads MNHEY; CDR2 reads SMNVEV (reference sequence). The CDR3 has 14 residues. The CDR3 here is CASYGGGHDNEQFF.

The V gene is TRBV10-3, the J gene TRBJ2-3. Germline V gene sequence: CDR1 ENHRY, CDR2 SYGVKD. The CDR3 runs 16 residues. CDR3 amino acids: CAISEITLGSTDTQYF.

The chain employs TRBV4-2 and TRBJ1-6. The germline V gene encodes CDR1 LGHNA and CDR2 YNFKEQ. The CDR3 is made up of 16 amino acids. Here the CDR3 reads CASSQGDPQYNSPLHF.

The genes are TRBV27 and TRBJ2-3. Looked up from germline, CDR1 is MNHEY and CDR2 is SMNVEV (reference sequence). The CDR3 consists of 14 residues. The CDR3 loop is CASSLYGSGDTQYF.

The chain joins TRBV11-2 to TRBJ1-1. The CDR3 is 14 residues long. CDR1 and CDR2 (germline): SGHAT, FQNNGV. The CDR3 is CASSPQRWSTEAFF.

The CDR3 is CASSSHGGNQPQHF. The chain employs TRBV7-9 and TRBJ1-5. The CDR3 totals 14 residues. Germline loops: CDR1 SEHNR, CDR2 FQNEAQ (reference sequence).

The V and J genes are TRBV20-1 and TRBJ2-3; TCRdb's D call of TRBD2 is untestable without DNA. CDR3 length: 14 amino acids. Germline V gene data show CDR1 as DFQATT and CDR2 as SNEGSKA (reference sequence). The CDR3 spells CSARDGSGVDTQYF.

The J gene is TRBJ2-3, the V gene TRBV5-1; the D call from TCRdb, TRBD2, cannot be confirmed without DNA. The germline CDR1 and CDR2 sequences are SGHRS and YFSETQ. CDR3 length: 16 amino acids. The CDR3 sequence: CASSLQGEGMFGTQYF.

CDR3: CASSSGSVAYEQYF. This chain connects TRBV3-1 to TRBJ2-7; the D call from TCRdb, TRBD1, cannot be confirmed without DNA. The CDR3 has 14 amino acids. CDR1 LGHDT and CDR2 YNNKEL come from the germline V gene (reference sequence).

J is TRBJ1-2 and V is TRBV15; TCRdb lists TRBD1, though no DNA is available to test this call. Germline V gene sequence: CDR1 LNHNV, CDR2 YYDKDF (reference sequence). The CDR3 length is 15 residues. CDR3 sequence reads: CATSRDRGVSGGLPF. Full variable domain (outside the CDR3, taken from reference TRBV15 and TRBJ1-2): DAMVIQNPRYQVTQFGKPVTLSCSQTLNHNVMYWYQQKSSQAPKLLFHYYDKDFNNEADTPDNFQSRRPNTSFCFLDIRSPGLGDTAMYLCATSRDRGVSGGLPFGSGTRLTVV.

The genes are TRBV27 and TRBJ2-3; the D call from TCRdb, TRBD2, cannot be confirmed without DNA. The germline V gene encodes CDR1 MNHEY and CDR2 SMNVEV (reference sequence). The CDR3 contains 14 residues. The CDR3 sequence: CASRVAGGTDTQYF.

This chain links TRBV10-3 with TRBJ1-2; the TCRdb D gene call, TRBD1, has no DNA to confirm it. The germline V gene encodes CDR1 ENHRY and CDR2 SYGVKD. The CDR3 length is 13 residues. This CDR3 is CAISEDRRYGYTF.

The chain carries TRBV5-5 and TRBJ2-4; with no DNA, the TCRdb D assignment of TRBD1 cannot be verified. CDR1 and CDR2 from the germline V gene are SGHKS and YYEKEE (reference sequence). There are 13 residues in the CDR3. The CDR3 loop is CASSLGQQNIQYF. Drawing the rest from reference TRBV5-5 and TRBJ2-4, the complete variable domain is DAGVTQSPTHLIKTRGQQVTLRCSPISGHKSVSWYQQVLGQGPQFIFQYYEKEERGRGNFPDRFSARQFPNYSSELNVNALLLGDSALYLCASSLGQQNIQYFGAGTRLSVL.

This chain joins TRBV20-1 and TRBJ2-3. Germline CDR1 reads DFQATT; CDR2 reads SNEGSKA (reference sequence). The CDR3 consists of 11 residues. The CDR3 here is CSAREIDTQYF.

This chain joins TRBV9 and TRBJ2-3; TCRdb proposes TRBD2, but this gene call is untestable without DNA. CDR1 and CDR2 (germline): SGDLS, YYNGEE. The CDR3 is made up of 15 amino acids. The CDR3 reads CASSGASGSTDTQYF.